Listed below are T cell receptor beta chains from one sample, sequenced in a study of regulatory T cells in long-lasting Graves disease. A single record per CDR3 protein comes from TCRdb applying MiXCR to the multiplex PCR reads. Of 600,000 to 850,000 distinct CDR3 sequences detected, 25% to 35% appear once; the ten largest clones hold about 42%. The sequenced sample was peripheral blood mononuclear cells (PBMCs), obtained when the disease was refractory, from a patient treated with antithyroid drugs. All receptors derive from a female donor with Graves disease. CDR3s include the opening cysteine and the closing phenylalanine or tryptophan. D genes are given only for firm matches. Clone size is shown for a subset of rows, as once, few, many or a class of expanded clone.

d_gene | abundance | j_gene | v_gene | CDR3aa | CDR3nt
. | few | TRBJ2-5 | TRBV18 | CASSEAGQTKETQYF | TGTGCCAGCTCAGAGGCGGGACAAACCAAAGAGACCCAGTACTTC
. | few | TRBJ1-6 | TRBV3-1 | CASRPTGADNSPLHF | TGTGCCAGCAGACCGACCGGGGCGGATAATTCACCCCTCCACTTT
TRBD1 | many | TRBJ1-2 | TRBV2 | CASSPDRVFGYTF | TGTGCCAGCAGCCCGGACAGGGTTTTTGGCTACACCTTC
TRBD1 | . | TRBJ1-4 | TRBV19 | CASTLLGQTNEKLFF | TGTGCCAGTACTCTATTGGGACAGACAAATGAAAAACTGTTTTTT
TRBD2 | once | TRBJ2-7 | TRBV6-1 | CASKFGGSSYEQYF | TGTGCCAGCAAGTTTGGCGGGAGCTCCTACGAGCAGTACTTC
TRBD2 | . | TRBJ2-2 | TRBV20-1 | CSARAGGPTGELFF | TGCAGTGCTAGGGCGGGAGGCCCCACCGGGGAGCTGTTTTTT
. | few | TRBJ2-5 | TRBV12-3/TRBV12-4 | CASSPGQPQETQYF | TGTGCCAGCAGTCCGGGACAACCACAAGAGACCCAGTACTTC
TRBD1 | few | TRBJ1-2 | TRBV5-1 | CASSTGQGINYGYTF | TGCGCCAGCAGCACGGGACAGGGGATTAACTATGGCTACACCTTC
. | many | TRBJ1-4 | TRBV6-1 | CASRRANEKLFF | TGTGCCAGCAGACGGGCGAATGAAAAACTGTTTTTT
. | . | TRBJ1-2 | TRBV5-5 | CASSLSRGVGGYTF | TGTGCCAGCAGCTTGTCACGGGGCGTTGGCGGCTACACCTTC
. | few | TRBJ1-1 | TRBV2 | CASSDGTPNTEAFF | TGTGCCAGCAGTGATGGGACACCTAACACTGAAGCTTTCTTT
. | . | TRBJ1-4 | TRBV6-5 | CASSYSNLGEKLFF | TGTGCCAGCAGTTACTCGAATTTGGGCGAAAAACTGTTTTTT
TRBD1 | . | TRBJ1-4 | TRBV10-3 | CAANSGGGGIGKLFF | TGTGCCGCCAATTCAGGGGGCGGCGGGATAGGAAAACTGTTTTTT
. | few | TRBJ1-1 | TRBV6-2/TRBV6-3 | CASSYGGIEAFF | TGTGCCAGCAGTTACGGGGGGATTGAAGCTTTCTTT
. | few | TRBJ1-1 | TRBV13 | CASSFREMNTEAFF | TGTGCCAGCAGCTTTCGTGAAATGAACACTGAAGCTTTCTTT
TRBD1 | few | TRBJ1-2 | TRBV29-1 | CSVPPELRTGATRYGYTF | TGCAGCGTCCCACCTGAACTTCGGACAGGGGCCACGCGCTATGGCTACACCTTC
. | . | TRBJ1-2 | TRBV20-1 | CSARGVQGVDRGYTF | TGCAGTGCTAGAGGGGTCCAGGGAGTAGATAGGGGCTACACCTTC
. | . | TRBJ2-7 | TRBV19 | CASSTGAGATYEQYF | TGTGCCAGTAGTACAGGAGCGGGCGCAACCTACGAGCAGTACTTC
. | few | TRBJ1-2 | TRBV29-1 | CSVDQGSYGYTF | TGCAGCGTTGACCAGGGCAGCTATGGCTACACCTTC
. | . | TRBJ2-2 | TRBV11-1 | CASSLSREGGELFF | TGTGCCAGCAGCTTATCGAGGGAAGGCGGGGAGCTGTTTTTT
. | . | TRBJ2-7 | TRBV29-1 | CSVGVTLSYEQYF | TGCAGCGTTGGAGTGACACTCTCCTACGAGCAGTACTTC
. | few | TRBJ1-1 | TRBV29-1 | CSALGGRNTEAFF | TGCAGCGCCCTGGGGGGGAGGAACACTGAAGCTTTCTTT
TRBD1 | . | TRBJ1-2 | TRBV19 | CASSILLVPGGDYGYTF | TGTGCCAGTAGTATCTTACTTGTTCCAGGGGGCGACTATGGCTACACCTTC
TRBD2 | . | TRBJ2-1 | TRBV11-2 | CASSLGTTSGRNNEQFF | TGTGCCAGCAGCTTAGGAACGACTAGCGGGAGGAACAATGAGCAGTTCTTC
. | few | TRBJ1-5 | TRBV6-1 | CASVEHLNQPQHF | TGTGCCAGTGTCGAACACCTGAATCAGCCCCAGCATTTT
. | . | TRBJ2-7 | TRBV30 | CAWSVRGPGKRAQYF | TGTGCCTGGAGTGTACGGGGGCCGGGGAAGCGGGCCCAGTACTTC
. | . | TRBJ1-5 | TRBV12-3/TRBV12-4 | CASRASTGNQPQHF | TGTGCCAGCAGAGCTTCGACAGGTAATCAGCCCCAGCATTTT
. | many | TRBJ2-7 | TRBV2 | CASIFSGRTEQYF | TGTGCCAGCATTTTTTCGGGAAGAACCGAGCAGTACTTC
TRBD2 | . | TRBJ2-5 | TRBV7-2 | CASRKFLADEETQYF | TGTGCCAGCAGGAAGTTCCTAGCGGATGAAGAGACCCAGTACTTC
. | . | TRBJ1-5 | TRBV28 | CASSYDGQPYQPQHF | TGTGCCAGCAGCTATGACGGGCAGCCATATCAGCCCCAGCATTTT
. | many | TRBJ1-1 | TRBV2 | CASFGGTEAFF | TGTGCCAGCTTTGGTGGGACTGAAGCTTTCTTT
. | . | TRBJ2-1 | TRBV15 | CATSRDRPDYNEQFF | TGTGCCACCAGCAGAGACCGGCCAGACTACAATGAGCAGTTCTTC
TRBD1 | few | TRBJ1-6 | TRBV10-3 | CAISGDSNSPLHF | TGTGCCATCAGTGGGGACAGCAATTCACCCCTCCACTTT
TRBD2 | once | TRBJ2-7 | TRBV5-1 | CASSPQTSGAPYEQYF | TGCGCCAGCAGTCCCCAGACTAGCGGGGCCCCCTACGAGCAGTACTTC
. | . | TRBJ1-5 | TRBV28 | CASSLSGADNQPQHF | TGTGCCAGCAGTTTATCCGGGGCCGACAATCAGCCCCAGCATTTT
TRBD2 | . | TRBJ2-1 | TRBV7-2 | CASSLEVLAAYNEQFF | TGTGCCAGCAGCTTAGAGGTCCTAGCGGCTTACAATGAGCAGTTCTTC
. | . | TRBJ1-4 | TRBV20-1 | CSAQRGGLNEKLFF | TGCAGTGCCCAACGAGGGGGGCTTAATGAAAAACTGTTTTTT
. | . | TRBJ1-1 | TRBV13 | CASSGHREEAFF | TGTGCCAGCAGCGGGCACCGGGAAGAAGCTTTCTTT
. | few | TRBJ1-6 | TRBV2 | CASGAGLPGSPLHF | TGTGCCAGCGGAGCCGGGTTACCGGGTTCACCCCTCCACTTT
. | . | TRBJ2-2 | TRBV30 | CAWSAVGNTGELFF | TGTGCCTGGAGCGCGGTTGGGAACACCGGGGAGCTGTTTTTT
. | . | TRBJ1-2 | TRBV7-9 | CASSLVGGYANYGYTF | TGTGCCAGCAGCTTAGTTGGAGGATACGCTAACTATGGCTACACCTTC
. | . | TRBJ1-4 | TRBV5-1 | CASSLEGGTAEKLFF | TGCGCCAGCAGCTTGGAAGGAGGGACGGCTGAAAAACTGTTTTTT
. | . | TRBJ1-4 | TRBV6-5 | CASSYSLPGRGEKLFF | TGTGCCAGCAGTTACTCCCTTCCAGGGCGGGGAGAAAAACTGTTTTTT
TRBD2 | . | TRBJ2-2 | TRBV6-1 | CASSEVAGEGPGELFF | TGTGCCAGCAGTGAAGTAGCGGGAGAAGGCCCCGGGGAGCTGTTTTTT
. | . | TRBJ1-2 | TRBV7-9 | CASSLPGRTNGYTF | TGTGCCAGCAGCTTACCTGGACGGACTAATGGCTACACCTTC
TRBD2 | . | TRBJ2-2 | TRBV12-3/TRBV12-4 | CASTNRIQRGFTGELFF | TGTGCCAGCACCAACCGGATACAGCGGGGGTTCACCGGGGAGCTGTTTTTT
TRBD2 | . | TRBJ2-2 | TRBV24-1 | CATSDPGGTGELFF | TGTGCCACCAGTGATCCGGGAGGCACCGGGGAGCTGTTTTTT
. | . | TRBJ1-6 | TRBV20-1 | CSASRQAPRGNSPLHF | TGCAGTGCTAGTCGACAGGCTCCCCGAGGGAATTCACCCCTCCACTTT
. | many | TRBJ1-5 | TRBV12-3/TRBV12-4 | CASSAGLGQPQHF | TGTGCCAGCAGTGCGGGACTAGGTCAGCCCCAGCATTTT
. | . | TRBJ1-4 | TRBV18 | CASSVAGNIGGLFF | TGTGCCAGCTCAGTGGCGGGAAATATCGGGGGACTGTTTTTT
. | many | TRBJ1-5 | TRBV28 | CAIRLGGQQPQHF | TGTGCCATCAGACTCGGTGGTCAACAGCCCCAGCATTTT
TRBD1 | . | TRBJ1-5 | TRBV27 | CASRRLGQYSNQPQHF | TGTGCCAGCAGACGATTGGGACAGTATAGCAATCAGCCCCAGCATTTT